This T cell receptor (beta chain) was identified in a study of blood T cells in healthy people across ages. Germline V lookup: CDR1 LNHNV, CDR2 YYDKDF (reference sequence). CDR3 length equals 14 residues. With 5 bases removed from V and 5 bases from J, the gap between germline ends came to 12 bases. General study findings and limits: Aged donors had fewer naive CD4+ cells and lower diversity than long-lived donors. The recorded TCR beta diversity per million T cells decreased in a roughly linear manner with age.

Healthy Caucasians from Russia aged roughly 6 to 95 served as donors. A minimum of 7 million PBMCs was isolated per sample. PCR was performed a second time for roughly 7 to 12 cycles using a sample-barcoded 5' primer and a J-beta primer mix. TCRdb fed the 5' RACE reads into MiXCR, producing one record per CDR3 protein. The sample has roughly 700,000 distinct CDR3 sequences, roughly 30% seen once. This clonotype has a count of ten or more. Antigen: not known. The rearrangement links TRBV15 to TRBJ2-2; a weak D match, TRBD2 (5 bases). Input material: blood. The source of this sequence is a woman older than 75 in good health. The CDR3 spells CATSRGGETGELFF. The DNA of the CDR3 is TGTGCCACCAGCCGCGGAGGTGAGACCGGGGAGCTGTTTTTT. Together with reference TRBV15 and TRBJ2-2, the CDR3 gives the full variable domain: DAMVIQNPRYQVTQFGKPVTLSCSQTLNHNVMYWYQQKSSQAPKLLFHYYDKDFNNEADTPDNFQSRRPNTSFCFLDIRSPGLGDTAMYLCATSRGGETGELFFGEGSRLTVL.